Only one count was recorded for the clone carrying this TCR beta chain. A much larger clonotype is one base distant, so this may be a read error. The data derive from a study of molecular identifiers for immune sequencing clone quantification. TCRdb re-derived calls from the PCR reads in MiXCR, one entry per CDR3 protein. Among about 100,000 distinct CDR3 sequences listed, roughly a third were seen once. With 9 bases removed from V and 0 bases from J, the gap between germline ends came to 12 bases. There are 13 residues in the CDR3. Germline V gene sequence: CDR1 MDHEN, CDR2 SYDVKM. V and J are TRBV28 and TRBJ2-7; no clear D gene. This receptor was identified in a human donor in good health. Some libraries in this study had Jurkat cell RNA spiked in. What was sequenced was naive CD8+ T cells from blood, with Jurkat cell RNA spiked in. Sample subset: FACS-sorted CD8+CD4-CCR7+CD45RA+ naive T cells. Written as DNA, the CDR3 is TGTGCCAGTGGTGCAGAAAGCTCCTACGAGCAGTACTTC. Translating it yields CASGAESSYEQYF. The variable domain in full, completed from reference TRBV28 and TRBJ2-7, reads DVKVTQSSRYLVKRTGEKVFLECVQDMDHENMFWYRQDPGLGLRLIYFSYDVKMKEKGDIPEGYSVSREKKERFSLILESASTNQTSMYLCASGAESSYEQYFGPGTRLTVT.